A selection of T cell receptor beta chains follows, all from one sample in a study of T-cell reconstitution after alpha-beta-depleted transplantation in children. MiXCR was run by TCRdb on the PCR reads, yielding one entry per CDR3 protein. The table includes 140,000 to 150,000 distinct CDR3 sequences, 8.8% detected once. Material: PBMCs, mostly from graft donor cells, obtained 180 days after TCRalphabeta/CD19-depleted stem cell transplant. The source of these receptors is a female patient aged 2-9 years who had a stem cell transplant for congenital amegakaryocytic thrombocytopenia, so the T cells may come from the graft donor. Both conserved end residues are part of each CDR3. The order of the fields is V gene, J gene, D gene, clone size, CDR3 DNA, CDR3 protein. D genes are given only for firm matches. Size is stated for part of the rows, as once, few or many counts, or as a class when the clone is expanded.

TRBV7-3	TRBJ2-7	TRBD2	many	TGTGCCAGCAGCATTAGCGGGAGTGGTTCCTACGAGCAGTACTTC	CASSISGSGSYEQYF
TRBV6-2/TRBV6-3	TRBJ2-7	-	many	TGTGCCTCGCGCCGCCCCCCTCTCGACGAGCAGTACTTC	CASRRPPLDEQYF
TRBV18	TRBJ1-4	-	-	TGTGCCAGCTCACCAGCGATGGAGGAAAAACTGTTTTTT	CASSPAMEEKLFF
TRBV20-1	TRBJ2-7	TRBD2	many	TGCAGTGCTCCGACTAGCGGGAGAGGTTGGACCTACGAGCAGTACTTC	CSAPTSGRGWTYEQYF
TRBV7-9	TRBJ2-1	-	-	TGTGCCAGCAGCTTAGAATGGGGCCCGTTCTTC	CASSLEWGPFF
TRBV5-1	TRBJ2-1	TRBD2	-	TGCGCCAGCAGCTTGGCCCCCGGGACTAGCGTCTACAATGAGCAGTTCTTC	CASSLAPGTSVYNEQFF
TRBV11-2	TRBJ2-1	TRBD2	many	TGTGCCAGCAGCTTAGTTCTAGCGGAGTACAATGAGCAGTTCTTC	CASSLVLAEYNEQFF
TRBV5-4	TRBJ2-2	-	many	TGTGCCAGCAGCTCACTACAGGGTACGGGGACCGGGGAGCTGTTTTTT	CASSSLQGTGTGELFF
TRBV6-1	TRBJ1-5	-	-	TGTGCCAGCACCCGGGGGCGCGATCAGCCCCAGCATTTT	CASTRGRDQPQHF
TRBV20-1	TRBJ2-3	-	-	TGCAGTGCTAGATCAACGGGGGCGCCCCCGGCTTTAGCAACAGATACGCAGTATTTT	CSARSTGAPPALATDTQYF
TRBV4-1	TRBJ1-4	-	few	TGCGCCAGCAGCCGACTAGAGGAAAATGAAAAACTGTTTTTT	CASSRLEENEKLFF
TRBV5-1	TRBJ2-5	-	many	TGCGCCAGCAGCTTGGCCTTAGACACCCGAAAGACCCAGTACTTC	CASSLALDTRKTQYF
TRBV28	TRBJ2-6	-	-	TGTGCCAGCAGTTTTGCAGGGTCTGGGGCCAACGTCCTGGCTTTC	CASSFAGSGANVLAF
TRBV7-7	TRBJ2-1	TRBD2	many	TGTGCCAGCAGCTTAGGACTAGCGGGAGACGATGAGCAGTTCTTC	CASSLGLAGDDEQFF
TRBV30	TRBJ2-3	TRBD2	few	TGTGCCTGGGGGAGGGATCTTCTCACAGATACGCAGTATTTT	CAWGRDLLTDTQYF
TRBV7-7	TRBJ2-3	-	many	TGTGCCAGCAGCCCCGACGCGGTCGGCACAGATACGCAGTATTTT	CASSPDAVGTDTQYF
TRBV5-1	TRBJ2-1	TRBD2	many	TGCGCCAGCAGCTTGGCCCTAGCGGGCGGGAATGAGCAGTTCTTC	CASSLALAGGNEQFF
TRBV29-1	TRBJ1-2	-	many	TGCAGCGTTGATATCGGGGGTAGTTATGGCTACACCTTC	CSVDIGGSYGYTF
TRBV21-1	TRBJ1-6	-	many	TGTGCCAGCAGCAAACCTGCAGGGGTAAATTCACCCCTCCACTTT	CASSKPAGVNSPLHF
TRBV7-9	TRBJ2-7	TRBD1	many	TGTGCCAGCAGCGAGACAGGGTACGGGCAGTACTTC	CASSETGYGQYF
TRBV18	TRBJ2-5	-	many	TGTGCCAGCTCACCAGATTACAGGCTACAAGAGACCCAGTACTTC	CASSPDYRLQETQYF
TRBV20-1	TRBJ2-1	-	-	TGCAGTGCTACCGGACTGCCCGATGAGCAGTTCTTC	CSATGLPDEQFF
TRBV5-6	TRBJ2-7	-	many	TGTGCCAGCAGCTTGGCCAGGGATGGGTTCAACGAGCAGTACTTC	CASSLARDGFNEQYF
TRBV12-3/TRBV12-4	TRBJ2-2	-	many	TGTGCCAGCACAGGACTGACCGGGGAGCTGTTTTTT	CASTGLTGELFF
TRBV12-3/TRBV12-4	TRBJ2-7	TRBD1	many	TGTGCCAGCAGTTTAAGTGGACAGGGGGCGAGAGAGCAGTACTTC	CASSLSGQGAREQYF
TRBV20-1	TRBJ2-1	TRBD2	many	TGCAGTGCTAGGGTTCTAGCGGGAGTAGCCTTCTTC	CSARVLAGVAFF
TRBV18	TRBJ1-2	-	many	TGTGCCAGCTCACCTTACGAAAACTATGGCTACACCTTC	CASSPYENYGYTF
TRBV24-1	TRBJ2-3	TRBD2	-	TGTGCCACCAGTGGTTCTTACCCCATAGCGGGGGGTGGAGATACGCAGTATTTT	CATSGSYPIAGGGDTQYF
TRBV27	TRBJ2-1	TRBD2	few	TGTGCCAGGATCCTACTAGCGGTCCTCTATCGGGGGCAGTTCTTC	CARILLAVLYRGQFF
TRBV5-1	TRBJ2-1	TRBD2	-	TGCGCCAGCAGCCCCATAGCGGGAATTGGCAATGAGCAGTTCTTC	CASSPIAGIGNEQFF
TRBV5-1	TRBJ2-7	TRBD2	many	TGCGCCAGCAGCTTGGGTTTACTAGCGAAGCCCTACGAGCAGTACTTC	CASSLGLLAKPYEQYF
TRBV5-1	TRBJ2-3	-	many	TGCGCCAGCAGCTTGATGTCTAGCACAGATACGCAGTATTTT	CASSLMSSTDTQYF
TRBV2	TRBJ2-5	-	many	TGTGCCAGCAGTGTTTGGGCCCAAGAGACCCAGTACTTC	CASSVWAQETQYF
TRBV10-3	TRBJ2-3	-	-	TGTGCCATCAGTGACCCTGCGGGGCTGGCGGCAGATACGCAGTATTTT	CAISDPAGLAADTQYF
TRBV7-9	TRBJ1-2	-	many	TGTGCCAGCAGCTTAGGACCCTATGGCTACACCTTC	CASSLGPYGYTF
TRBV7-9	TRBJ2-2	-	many	TGTGCCAGCACCCTGCTGGTGCAGACTGGTACCGGGGAGCTGTTTTTT	CASTLLVQTGTGELFF
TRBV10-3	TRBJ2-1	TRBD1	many	TGTGCCATCAGTGAGGGGGGACAGGGGAAGTACAATGAGCAGTTCTTC	CAISEGGQGKYNEQFF
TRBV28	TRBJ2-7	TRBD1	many	TGTGCCAGCAGTCCCTTGGGGACAGGGAGGGTCGACGAGCAGTACTTC	CASSPLGTGRVDEQYF
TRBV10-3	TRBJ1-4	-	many	TGTGCCATCAGTGCTATGCACAGAGAAAAACTGTTTTTT	CAISAMHREKLFF
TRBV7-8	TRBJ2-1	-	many	TGTGCCAGCAGCTTAGTGCCGGGCGAGCAGTTCTTC	CASSLVPGEQFF
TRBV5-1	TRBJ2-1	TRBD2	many	TGCGCCAGCAGCTTTCCGGGACTAGCGGGAGAGTGGCCCTACAATGAGCAGTTCTTC	CASSFPGLAGEWPYNEQFF
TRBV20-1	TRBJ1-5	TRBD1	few	TGCAGTGCTAGTGGGGACAGTTATCAGCCCCAGCATTTT	CSASGDSYQPQHF
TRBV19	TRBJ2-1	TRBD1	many	TGTGCCAGTAGGCGGACAGGTGAGGATGAGCAGTTCTTC	CASRRTGEDEQFF
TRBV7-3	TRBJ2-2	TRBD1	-	TGTGCCAGCAGCCAGCGGACAGGGGCGGGCACCGGGGAGCTGTTTTTT	CASSQRTGAGTGELFF
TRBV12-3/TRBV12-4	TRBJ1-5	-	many	TGTGCCAGCAGTCTGTGGACTAGGGATCAGCCCCAGCATTTT	CASSLWTRDQPQHF
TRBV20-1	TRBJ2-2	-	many	TGCAGTGCTAGAGATCCCCACAACCCAGGGGAGCTGTTTTTT	CSARDPHNPGELFF
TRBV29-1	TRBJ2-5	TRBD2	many	TGCAGCGTTGGGCTAGCGGGGGGCGTCAGGACCCAGTACTTC	CSVGLAGGVRTQYF
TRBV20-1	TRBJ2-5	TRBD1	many	TGCAGTGCCACCCCCGGGACAGGGGGGGAGACCCAGTACTTC	CSATPGTGGETQYF
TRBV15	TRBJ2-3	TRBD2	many	TGTGCCACCAGCAGAGATGGATTTGGGAGGGGCACAGATACGCAGTATTTT	CATSRDGFGRGTDTQYF
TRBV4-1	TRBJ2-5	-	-	TGCGCCAGCAGCCAAGATTGGGGGACCCAAGAGACCCAGTACTTC	CASSQDWGTQETQYF
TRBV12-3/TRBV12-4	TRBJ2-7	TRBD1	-	TGTGCCAGCAGACCCTCCGGGACAGGGGCCGAGCAGTACTTC	CASRPSGTGAEQYF
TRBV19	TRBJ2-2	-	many	TGTGCCAGTAGAGACCAGGACTTGAACACCGGGGAGCTGTTTTTT	CASRDQDLNTGELFF
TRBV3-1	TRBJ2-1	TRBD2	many	TGTGCCAGCAGCCAAGACGCGGGAGGAAGTTACAATGAGCAGTTCTTC	CASSQDAGGSYNEQFF
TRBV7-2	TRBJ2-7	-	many	TGTGCCAGCAGCTTCACACAGGGCAACGAGCAGTACTTC	CASSFTQGNEQYF
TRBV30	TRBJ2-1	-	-	TGTGCCTGGAGTGTAACAGGTAGCTCCTACAATGAGCAGTTCTTC	CAWSVTGSSYNEQFF
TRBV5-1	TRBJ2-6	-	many	TGCGCCAGCAGCCCCTGGACGGCTGGAGCCAACGTCCTGACTTTC	CASSPWTAGANVLTF
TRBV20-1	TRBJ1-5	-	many	TGCAGTGCTAGTCAGGGAAATTATCAGCCCCAGCATTTT	CSASQGNYQPQHF
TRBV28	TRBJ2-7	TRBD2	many	TGTGCCAGCAGATTTAGCGGGGGAGCCTACGAGCAGTACTTC	CASRFSGGAYEQYF